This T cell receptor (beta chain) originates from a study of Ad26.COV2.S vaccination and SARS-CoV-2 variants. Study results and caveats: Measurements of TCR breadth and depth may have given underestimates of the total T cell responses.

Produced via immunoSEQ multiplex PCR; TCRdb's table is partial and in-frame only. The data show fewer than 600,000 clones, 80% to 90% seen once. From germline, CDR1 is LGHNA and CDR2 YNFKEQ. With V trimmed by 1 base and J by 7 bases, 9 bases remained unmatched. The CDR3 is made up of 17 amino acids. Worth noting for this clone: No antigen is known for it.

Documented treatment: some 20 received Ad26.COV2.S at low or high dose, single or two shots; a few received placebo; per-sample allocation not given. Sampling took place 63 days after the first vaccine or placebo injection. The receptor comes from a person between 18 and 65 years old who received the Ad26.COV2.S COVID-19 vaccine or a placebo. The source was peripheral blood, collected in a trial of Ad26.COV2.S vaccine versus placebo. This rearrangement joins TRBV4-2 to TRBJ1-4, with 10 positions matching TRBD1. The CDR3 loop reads CASSQGQGARVGEKLFF. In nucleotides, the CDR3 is TGTGCCAGCAGCCAAGGACAGGGGGCACGGGTGGGTGAAAAACTGTTTTTT.